This T cell receptor (beta chain) appears in the sequencing data of a study of vaccination and CD4 T cells after COVID-19. Looking at the study overall: Cells received overlapping spike peptides from SARS-CoV-2, HCoV-NL63, HCoV-OC43 and HCoV-229E as stimulation.

The treatment denotes: roughly ten-day PBMC culture with coronavirus spike peptide pools or control peptides (ViraFEST assay). Sequencing of the DNA from cultured CD4+ T cells was carried out with the Oncomine TCR Beta short-read assay. Genomic DNA was taken out of cultured CD4+ T cells by extraction. Via MiXCR, TCRdb re-called the PCR reads, giving one row per CDR3 protein. The table lists around 18,000 distinct CDR3 sequences, 55% to 70% of them singletons. Germline CDR1 reads ENHRY; CDR2 reads SYGVKD. This CDR3 is 14 amino acids long. V gave up 6 bases and J gave up 6 bases; unmatched junction bases: 7. Details on this clonotype: Its antigen is currently unknown.

Sample: CD4+ T cells from blood, cultured in vitro, taken after SARS-CoV-2 vaccination. The chain links TRBV10-3 to TRBJ2-7; 11 nucleotides line up with TRBD1. The receptor's source is a human donor who had recovered from COVID-19. The CDR3 reads CAIRTGQGAGEQYF. The CDR3 bases are TGTGCCATCAGGACAGGACAGGGGGCGGGCGAGCAGTACTTC.